This T cell receptor (beta chain) was profiled in a study of cytomegalovirus exposure and HLA in healthy donors (dated by TCRdb to 2015 to 2018). Regarding the complete study: According to a later analysis, the 120 or so validation repertoires were produced on the same platform as the 666 repertoires of the first cohort. The study aimed to test whether signatures of past pathogen exposure could be identified by cataloging public T cell receptors. Besides the first cohort of more than 650 subjects, a separate validation cohort made up of 95 to 150 different subjects was used. The study combined high-throughput TCR immunosequencing, statistical association of individual TCRs with disease status, and machine learning to predict cytomegalovirus infection status.

Separate from the approximately 670-subject first cohort, the validation cohort of about 110 subjects was the group to which the donors belonged. Reading from cysteine to phenylalanine, the CDR3 counts 14 amino acids. This entry keeps only the CDR3 DNA: 42 bases, framed from base 1. CDR1 and CDR2 were assigned from the germline V gene as SGDLS and YYNGEE. V and J are trimmed by 4 bases and 1 base, and the gene matches miss 4 bases of the junction. Remarks on this clone: It has no known antigen specificity. Base quality data are lacking; no much larger clone is found one base away.

What the study reported, not specific to this receptor: While some public TCRs were present in many individuals, most TCR sequences turned up only very rarely across donors. The classifier was reported to diagnose cytomegalovirus status with high specificity and sensitivity in both the original cohort and the validation cohort. A total of roughly 160 TCR beta chains were listed by the study as associated with cytomegalovirus. The validation cohort had no HLA typing available for a later analysis, so co-occurrence within that cohort was assessed over all 110 or so repertoires. Subsequent analysis determined that TCRs grouped into clusters in the first cohort also showed a tendency toward co-occurrence across the 90 to 150 validation repertoires, and approximately 94% of cluster scores exceeded 0. A few of the identified cytomegalovirus-associated TCR beta chains were confirmed in vitro to be specific for cytomegalovirus antigens. The authors suggested that the approach could potentially be generalized to other disease states and immunological phenotypes.

Library preparation used the immunoSEQ multiplex PCR assay. Per the authors' processing: To diagnose cytomegalovirus status from the catalog of TCR beta chain sequences, a statistical classification framework was built. In its TCRdb copy, this immuneACCESS table keeps in-frame sequences only and misses some clones. Where compared with another copy, unresolved V genes explain less than half of these, and the others have no known cause. That table furnishes V, J and clone size, whereas the DNA furnished D and trimming. In this sample the table shows 70,000 to 75,000 clones, 90% to 95% of which occur a single time. The biggest ten clones account for approximately 1.5% of the sample.

The clonotype originates from a man aged 18 to 29 in good health and CMV-seropositive. The V gene is TRBV9 and the J gene is TRBJ1-1, with 7 middle bases fitting TRBD1. The sequencing sample was made of PBMCs. The nucleotide sequence reads TGTGCCAGCAGCCCCCGGACAGGGAACACTGAAGCTTTCTTT. Its protein product is CASSPRTGNTEAFF.